These 26 T cell receptor beta chains were all obtained from the same sample, sequenced in a study of neoadjuvant nivolumab and ipilimumab in lung cancer. Sequenced by immunoSEQ multiplex PCR; TCRdb stores in-frame clones only, minus some. The profile shows about 33,000 clones, about 92% of them singletons. The sample was peripheral blood, taken after neoadjuvant nivolumab, alone or with ipilimumab, at or shortly before surgery. All receptors derive from an adult with non-small cell lung cancer.

This clone occurred once. The rearrangement uses TRBV5-5 and TRBJ2-2, with 10 bases matching TRBD1. CDR1 and CDR2 (germline): SGHKS, YYEKEE (reference sequence). The CDR3 covers 15 residues. Trimming at V came to 3 bases and at J to 3 bases, leaving 2 bases not matched to a gene. The CDR3 loop reads CASSSGTGDTGELFF. CDR3 nucleotide sequence: TGTGCCAGCAGCTCCGGGACAGGGGACACCGGGGAGCTGTTTTTT.

This clone was picked up one time. The rearrangement joins TRBV5-6 to TRBJ2-5, with TRBD1 as a possible D gene (6 bases). Germline loops: CDR1 SGHDT, CDR2 YYEEEE. This CDR3 contains 15 residues. Deletions cut 0 bases from V and 5 bases from J, with 14 bases between. This chain's CDR3 is CASSLALGAGETQYF. The CDR3 DNA reads as TGTGCCAGCAGCTTGGCCCTGGGGGCCGGGGAGACCCAGTACTTC.

The CDR3 protein is CASSERDGSGYEQYF. Here the CDR3 DNA reads TGTGCCAGCAGTGAACGGGACGGCTCGGGGTACGAGCAGTACTTC. The rearrangement uses TRBV6-1 and TRBJ2-7; the D call may be TRBD1 or TRBD2 (5 bases each). The germline V gene encodes CDR1 MNHNS and CDR2 SASEGT. Deletions cut 2 bases from V and 4 bases from J, with 15 bases between. The CDR3 spans 15 residues.

DNA of the CDR3: TGTGCCAGCAGCCCCTACGCGGGGACTGGAAACACCATATATTTT. Translating it yields CASSPYAGTGNTIYF. The V gene is TRBV11-2, the J gene TRBJ1-3, with D unresolved. Germline V gene lookup returns CDR1 SGHAT and CDR2 FQNNGV. This CDR3 contains 15 residues. V dropped 5 bases and J dropped 2 bases, with 13 bases sitting between them.

The rearrangement joins TRBV5-6 to TRBJ2-1, with D uncertain. CDR1 and CDR2 (germline): SGHDT, YYEEEE. The CDR3 extends over 17 amino acids. V was shortened by 0 bases and J by 0 bases, with 13 bases between the two germline ends. CDR3 sequence (DNA): TGTGCCAGCAGCTTGGGTTTTAAGCCGAGCTCCTACAATGAGCAGTTCTTC. Protein product: CASSLGFKPSSYNEQFF.

This clone was recorded once. The J gene is TRBJ1-5, the V gene TRBV21-1; the table's D call of TRBD1 was not tested on the DNA. TRBV21-1 is described as a pseudogene. The CDR3 totals 15 residues. CDR3 in DNA: TGTGCCAGCAGCGGACAGACCTATAGCAATCAGCCCCAGCATTTT. It translates to CASSGQTYSNQPQHF.

J is TRBJ2-7 and V is TRBV5-1; TRBD1 matches 9 bases. The CDR3 length is 15 residues. From germline, CDR1 is SGHRS and CDR2 YFSETQ. The ends lost 0 bases at V and 5 bases at J; junction bases unmatched: 6. CDR3 loop: CASSLGGTGINEQYF. The CDR3 DNA reads as TGCGCCAGCAGCTTGGGAGGGACAGGGATAAACGAGCAGTACTTC.

This sequence joins TRBV5-1 and TRBJ1-1; D unresolved. The CDR3 covers 14 residues. V shed 0 bases and J shed 1 base, with 7 bases lying between them. Germline CDR1 is SGHRS and CDR2 is YFSETQ. The CDR3 bases are TGCGCCAGCAGCTTGGACGTAACGAACACTGAAGCTTTCTTT. Translation: CASSLDVTNTEAFF.

The chain combines TRBV6-1 with TRBJ2-7; 11 positions match TRBD2. The CDR3 contains 16 residues. Per the germline V gene, CDR1 is MNHNS and CDR2 is SASEGT. The junction had 6 bases not matched to a gene; V was cut back by 3 bases and J by 2 bases. The CDR3 DNA follows: TGTGCCAGCAGTGACTTAGCGGGAGGGGGAGCCTACGAGCAGTACTTC. Protein: CASSDLAGGGAYEQYF.

V and J are TRBV5-1 and TRBJ2-5; 10 nucleotides line up with TRBD2. This CDR3 region has 16 residues. Germline V lookup: CDR1 SGHRS, CDR2 YFSETQ. The J segment lost 3 bases and the V segment lost 0 bases, leaving 5 bases of the junction unmatched. The CDR3 sequence: CASSLGGLAGEETQYF. DNA of the CDR3: TGCGCCAGCAGCTTGGGGGGCCTAGCGGGAGAAGAGACCCAGTACTTC.

J is TRBJ1-5 and V is TRBV7-6; D is unresolved. Germline CDR1 is SGHVS and CDR2 is FNYEAQ. The CDR3 contains 13 residues. V was shortened by 2 bases and J by 0 bases, with 2 bases between the two germline ends. The CDR3 DNA reads as TGTGCCAGCAGCTTAAATAGCAATCAGCCCCAGCATTTT. It is translated as CASSLNSNQPQHF.

CDR3 coding DNA: TGCAGGCCCCCGGACATGCTTACCCAGTACTTC. This translates into CRPPDMLTQYF. The V gene is TRBV20-1, the J gene TRBJ2-5; TRBD1 might be the D (5 bases). Per the germline V gene, CDR1 is DFQATT and CDR2 is SNEGSKA (reference sequence). This CDR3 region has 11 residues.

This clone came up once. The chain combines TRBV14 with TRBJ2-5; D is possibly TRBD1 (5 bases). V lost 0 bases and J lost 5, with 10 bases in between. The length of the CDR3 is 14 residues. Germline values: CDR1 SGHDN, CDR2 FVKESK. CDR3 protein: CASSQDQGSETQYF. DNA for the CDR3: TGTGCCAGCAGCCAAGATCAGGGATCGGAGACCCAGTACTTC.

This chain uses TRBV2 with TRBJ2-7; weak D call: TRBD2 (6 bases). There are 14 residues in the CDR3. V lost 3 bases to trimming and J lost 2 bases, with 11 bases between them. Germline values: CDR1 SNHLY, CDR2 FYNNEI. The CDR3 region is CASSEGTLTYEQYF. Here the CDR3 DNA reads TGTGCCAGCAGTGAGGGGACTCTAACCTACGAGCAGTACTTC.

This clone was recorded only once. J is TRBJ2-7 and V is TRBV9; 9 positions agree with TRBD1. Trimming took 3 bases from V and 3 from J; bases not matched to a gene: 4. From germline, CDR1 is SGDLS and CDR2 YYNGEE. The CDR3 length is 14 residues. The CDR3 DNA reads as TGTGCCAGCAGCGGACGGGACAGGGACTACGAGCAGTACTTC. Translation gives CASSGRDRDYEQYF.

The chain links TRBV11-2 to TRBJ2-1; D is unresolved. Germline CDR1 is SGHAT and CDR2 is FQNNGV. The CDR3 length is 13 residues. The germline V and J ends were trimmed by 3 bases and 9 bases, with 12 bases remaining between them. CDR3 region: CASSFMQLSEQFF. In DNA, the CDR3 is TGTGCCAGCAGCTTTATGCAGCTAAGTGAGCAGTTCTTC. The variable domain in full, with the rest retrieved from reference TRBV11-2 and TRBJ2-1, is EAGVAQSPRYKIIEKRQSVAFWCNPISGHATLYWYQQILGQGPKLLIQFQNNGVVDDSQLPKDRFSAERLKGVDSTLKIQPAKLEDSAVYLCASSFMQLSEQFFGPGTRLTVL.

J is TRBJ2-1 and V is TRBV27; D remains ambiguous. Germline V gene lookup returns CDR1 MNHEY and CDR2 SMNVEV (reference sequence). The CDR3 has 13 amino acids. The V gene lost 5 bases and the J gene lost 3 bases, with 8 bases spanning the gap. The CDR3 loop is CASSTELYNEQFF. In DNA, the CDR3 is TGTGCCAGCAGTACAGAACTCTACAATGAGCAGTTCTTC.

V is TRBV5-1 and J is TRBJ1-2; D might be TRBD1 (6 bases). V gave up 4 bases and J gave up 7 bases, with 8 bases separating them. Germline CDR1 is SGHRS and CDR2 is YFSETQ. The CDR3 loop spans 11 amino acids. This CDR3 reads CASSLGGGYTF. CDR3 sequence (DNA): TGCGCCAGCAGCCTAGGGGGTGGCTACACCTTC.

This chain joins TRBV5-4 and TRBJ2-3; 10 bases are a match to TRBD2. Germline V gene sequence: CDR1 SGHNT, CDR2 YYREEE (reference sequence). The CDR3 is 15 residues long. V lost 3 bases, J lost 4 bases, and 5 bases stayed unmatched. CDR3 region: CASSSVAGGADTQYF. The CDR3 nucleotides are TGTGCCAGCAGCTCGGTAGCGGGAGGAGCAGATACGCAGTATTTT.

The V gene is TRBV6-1, the J gene TRBJ2-1, with D possibly matching TRBD2 (6 bases). The CDR3 contains 15 residues. Trimming shortened V by 2 bases and J by 10 bases, and 18 bases separated the two germline ends. Germline CDR1 reads MNHNS; CDR2 reads SASEGT. The CDR3 nucleotides read TGTGCCAGCAGTGAATTGGGCGGGGTTGCTTGGGAGCAGTTCTTC. The encoded protein is CASSELGGVAWEQFF.

The chain recombines TRBV11-2 with TRBJ2-7; D ambiguous. CDR3 length: 15 amino acids. Germline V CDR1 and CDR2: SGHAT, FQNNGV. V was shortened by 1 base and J by 1 base, with 11 bases between the two germline ends. CDR3 sequence (DNA): TGTGCCAGCAGCTTAGGCCAGCAGGTTTCCTACGAGCAGTACTTC. Protein sequence: CASSLGQQVSYEQYF.

The genes are TRBV5-4 and TRBJ1-4; 8 bases are a match to TRBD1. The CDR3 loop spans 15 amino acids. From germline, CDR1 is SGHNT and CDR2 YYREEE (reference sequence). The ends lost 0 bases at V and 7 bases at J; junction bases unmatched: 5. As DNA, the CDR3 is TGTGCCAGCAGCTTGGCAGGGGGCGTCCGTGAAAAACTGTTTTTT. This sequence encodes CASSLAGGVREKLFF.

This clone was counted a single time. This chain connects TRBV7-3 to TRBJ2-5, with 7 nucleotides matching TRBD2. Germline V gene lookup returns CDR1 SGHTA and CDR2 FQGTGA. This CDR3 comprises 17 residues. V lost 2 bases, J lost 4 bases, and 13 bases stayed unmatched. The CDR3: CASSLFPSGQRGETQYF. CDR3 nucleotide sequence: TGTGCCAGCAGCTTATTCCCTAGCGGCCAACGGGGAGAGACCCAGTACTTC.

J is TRBJ2-5 and V is TRBV19; 15 positions match TRBD2. The trim removed 5 bases at V and 1 base at J, leaving 8 bases unmatched. The CDR3 is 18 residues long. Looked up from germline, CDR1 is LNHDA and CDR2 is SQIVND (reference sequence). CDR3 DNA sequence: TGTGCCAGTAGTTCAGGGACTAGCGGGAGGTGGGGCCAAGAGACCCAGTACTTC. Its translation: CASSSGTSGRWGQETQYF. The variable domain in full, completed from reference TRBV19 and TRBJ2-5, reads DGGITQSPKYLFRKEGQNVTLSCEQNLNHDAMYWYRQDPGQGLRLIYYSQIVNDFQKGDIAEGYSVSREKKESFPLTVTSAQKNPTAFYLCASSSGTSGRWGQETQYFGPGTRLLVL.

V and J are TRBV6-5 and TRBJ2-1; TRBD2 matches at 8 bases. CDR3 length: 14 residues. V trimming: 6 bases; J trimming: 6 bases; junction bases outside the gene matches: 7. CDR1 and CDR2 (germline): MNHEY, SVGAGI. CDR3 DNA sequence: TGTGCCAGCAGCTCCGGGACTAGAGGCAATGAGCAGTTCTTC. This translates into CASSSGTRGNEQFF.

This chain links TRBV5-4 with TRBJ2-1, with D hard to call. The V gene's germline CDR1 is SGHNT and CDR2 YYREEE (reference sequence). Trimming left V 3 bases short and J 4 bases short, with 14 bases between. The CDR3 has 15 amino acids. Written as DNA, the CDR3 is TGTGCCAGCAGCTCTGGTCTAGACATTTACAATGAGCAGTTCTTC. Protein sequence: CASSSGLDIYNEQFF.